Following are 19 T cell receptor beta chains from one sample sequenced in a study of cytomegalovirus exposure and HLA in healthy donors. Measured with immunoSEQ multiplex PCR; TCRdb has only the in-frame clones, and not every one. Of 50,000 to 65,000 clones in the sample, about 96% were seen once. The sequencing sample was made of PBMCs. The source is a woman aged 18-29 years in good health and CMV-seronegative.

The chain combines TRBV15 with TRBJ1-4, with TRBD1 matching over 7 bases. The CDR3 is 14 residues long. Trimming removed 5 bases from V and 5 bases from J; junction bases left unmatched: 5. Germline V lookup: CDR1 LNHNV, CDR2 YYDKDF (reference sequence). The CDR3 sequence is CATSSGTENEKLFF. The CDR3 DNA follows: TGTGCCACCAGCTCCGGGACAGAAAATGAAAAACTGTTTTTT.

This chain joins TRBV7-3 and TRBJ2-3; 11 nucleotides line up with TRBD2. V dropped 2 bases and J dropped 2; count of bases not matched to a gene: 6. Germline values: CDR1 SGHTA, CDR2 FQGTGA. This CDR3 is 17 amino acids long. The CDR3: CASSLLASGGTTDTQYF. CDR3 nucleotides: TGTGCCAGCAGCTTACTTGCTAGCGGGGGGACCACAGATACGCAGTATTTT.

This chain joins TRBV27 and TRBJ2-1; 12 positions match TRBD2. From germline, CDR1 is MNHEY and CDR2 SMNVEV (reference sequence). J gave up 9 bases and V 5 bases, and 8 bases lay outside the gene matches. The CDR3 runs 15 residues. The CDR3 loop reads CASSPRLAGVGEQFF. CDR3 nucleotide sequence: TGTGCCAGCAGTCCGCGACTAGCGGGAGTGGGTGAGCAGTTCTTC.

V usage is TRBV7-8 and J usage is TRBJ1-2, with 11 positions matching TRBD1. Germline V gene lookup returns CDR1 SGHVS and CDR2 FQNEAQ. V dropped 1 base and J dropped 4; count of bases not matched to a gene: 11. The CDR3 covers 18 residues. CDR3 DNA: TGTGCCAGCAGCTTAGGGGACAGGGGGTTCCGGCTTGGCTATGGCTACACCTTC. Amino acids: CASSLGDRGFRLGYGYTF.

The rearrangement joins TRBV6-4 to TRBJ1-1, with 7 bases lining up with TRBD1. Germline V gene data show CDR1 as MRHNA and CDR2 as SNTAGT. Unmatched junction bases numbered 2, after V lost 4 bases and J lost 3 bases. The CDR3 contains 13 residues. The CDR3 reads CASSVQGDTEAFF. CDR3 nucleotides: TGTGCCAGCAGTGTCCAGGGGGACACTGAAGCTTTCTTT.

The chain has TRBV4-3 and TRBJ2-5; D is possibly TRBD1 (5 bases). Matching the DNA end better, TRBJ2-7 makes the J call doubtful. Germline CDR1 and CDR2: LGHNA and YSLEER. The CDR3 is made up of 15 amino acids. The CDR3 protein is CASSQWPGNLYEQYF. The CDR3 DNA sequence: TGCGCCAGCAGCCAATGGCCAGGGAACCTCTACGAGCAGTACTTC.

V is TRBV7-2 and J is TRBJ2-7, with a possible D match to TRBD2 (6 bases). Per the germline V gene, CDR1 is SGHTA and CDR2 is FQGNSA. V gave up 5 bases and J gave up 2 bases, with 16 bases separating them. This CDR3 spans 15 amino acids. The CDR3 sequence is CASSLRREGTYEQYF. The CDR3 DNA reads as TGTGCCAGCAGCCTTCGGCGGGAAGGGACCTACGAGCAGTACTTC.

The chain couples TRBV14 to TRBJ2-2, with 10 bases identical to TRBD1. Germline CDR1 is SGHDN and CDR2 is FVKESK. The V gene end was trimmed by 4 bases and the J gene end by 4 bases; junction bases not matched to a gene: 18. This CDR3 spans 20 amino acids. The CDR3, as DNA: TGTGCCAGCAGCCTATCCGGGACAGGGGTCTGGGGGACTAGCACCGGGGAGCTGTTTTTT. It specifies CASSLSGTGVWGTSTGELFF.

This clone was found once. The chain couples TRBV28 to TRBJ2-7, with D perhaps matching TRBD2 (5 bases). The CDR3 covers 15 residues. V was shortened by 4 bases and J by 1 base, with 14 bases between the two germline ends. The germline V gene has CDR1 MDHEN and CDR2 SYDVKM. This CDR3 reads CASSSRLRGSYEQYF. For the CDR3, the DNA is TGTGCCAGCAGTTCCCGGCTAAGAGGGTCCTACGAGCAGTACTTC. The full variable domain, completed using reference TRBV28 and TRBJ2-7, is DVKVTQSSRYLVKRTGEKVFLECVQDMDHENMFWYRQDPGLGLRLIYFSYDVKMKEKGDIPEGYSVSREKKERFSLILESASTNQTSMYLCASSSRLRGSYEQYFGPGTRLTVT.

The genes are TRBV5-1 and TRBJ1-4; D is perhaps TRBD1 (6 bases). With 2 bases removed from V and 4 bases from J, the gap between germline ends came to 12 bases. The V gene's germline CDR1 is SGHRS and CDR2 YFSETQ. This CDR3 is built from 15 residues. CDR3 coding DNA: TGCGCCAGCAGCTTTTTCGGGGGGCATAATGAAAAACTGTTTTTT. This gives the protein CASSFFGGHNEKLFF.

This chain joins TRBV16 and TRBJ2-7; the D gene is possibly TRBD1 (6 bases). Trimming left V 4 bases short and J 8 bases short, with 21 bases between. The CDR3 extends over 15 amino acids. Per germline, CDR1 KGHSY and CDR2 FQNENV. In DNA, the CDR3 is TGTGCCAGCAGCCCCAGGGGAAGTGGGGTTGAGAAGCAGTACTTC. Translated: CASSPRGSGVEKQYF.

J is TRBJ2-7 and V is TRBV7-3; perhaps TRBD1 as D (5 bases). Germline V gene sequence: CDR1 SGHTA, CDR2 FQGTGA. The CDR3 consists of 20 residues. V was pared by 1 base and J by 3 bases, with 28 bases between. The DNA for the CDR3 is TGTGCCAGCAGCTTAAGGGGTGGCCCGCCGGCTGGGGCCAGCAGCTACGAGCAGTACTTC. The encoded protein is CASSLRGGPPAGASSYEQYF.

This clone was counted a single time. The CDR3 nucleotides are TGTGCCAGCAGCCCTCCTCGCCCGGGGGGCACTGAAGCTTTCTTT. Amino acid sequence: CASSPPRPGGTEAFF. The rearrangement uses TRBV7-3 and TRBJ1-1; tentatively, D is TRBD1 (5 bases). Germline-derived CDR1 and CDR2 are SGHTA and FQGTGA. V was trimmed by 5 bases and J by 4 bases, leaving 17 bases between them. CDR3 size: 15 residues.

The gene calls are TRBV15 and TRBJ2-7, with D possibly TRBD1 on 5 matching bases. Germline CDR1 reads LNHNV; CDR2 reads YYDKDF (reference sequence). Deletions cut 4 bases from V and 2 bases from J, with 18 bases between. This CDR3 is 16 amino acids long. This CDR3 reads CATSIRAAGKAYEQYF. Here the CDR3 DNA reads TGTGCCACCAGCATAAGAGCTGCAGGGAAAGCCTACGAGCAGTACTTC.

V usage is TRBV7-3 and J usage is TRBJ2-1, with 7 positions matching TRBD2. The CDR3 extends over 13 amino acids. Trimming took 1 base from V and 9 from J; bases not matched to a gene: 3. Germline lookup yields CDR1 SGHTA and CDR2 FQGTGA. The CDR3 nucleotides are TGTGCCAGCAGCTTAAACCCGGGGGGTGAGCAGTTCTTC. Amino acid sequence: CASSLNPGGEQFF. The whole variable domain, remainder taken from reference TRBV7-3 and TRBJ2-1, is GAGVSQTPSNKVTEKGKYVELRCDPISGHTALYWYRQSLGQGPEFLIYFQGTGAADDSGLPNDRFFAVRPEGSVSTLKIQRTERGDSAVYLCASSLNPGGEQFFGPGTRLTVL.

Here the CDR3 DNA reads TGTGCCAGCAGTTTAGCGGGAGGGCAGTTCCAGCATTTT. This encodes CASSLAGGQFQHF. V usage is TRBV28 and J usage is TRBJ1-5; D remains ambiguous. Trimming pared 2 bases from V and 12 bases from J, leaving 14 bases between. The V gene's germline CDR1 is MDHEN and CDR2 SYDVKM. The CDR3 covers 13 residues.

V is TRBV11-1 and J is TRBJ2-5; D is perhaps TRBD1 (6 bases). The germline CDR1 and CDR2 sequences are SGHAT and FQDESV (reference sequence). The CDR3 length is 17 residues. The V and J ends lost 4 bases and 5 bases respectively, with 23 bases between them. Here the CDR3 DNA reads TGTGCCAGCAGCTCCGGACGGGGCAGGGGAGTTTCGGAGACCCAGTACTTC. This gives the protein CASSSGRGRGVSETQYF.

The chain uses TRBV5-5 and TRBJ2-3, with 10 bases matching TRBD2. CDR1 and CDR2 (germline): SGHKS, YYEKEE (reference sequence). Trimming cost V 4 bases and J 3 bases; bases outside gene matches: 2. This CDR3 region has 14 residues. The CDR3 sequence: CASSHSGRTDTQYF. In DNA form, the CDR3 reads TGTGCCAGCAGCCATAGCGGGAGGACAGATACGCAGTATTTT.

The chain employs TRBV9 and TRBJ2-7; D is possibly TRBD2 (5 bases). Germline CDR1 and CDR2: SGDLS and YYNGEE. Trimming shortened V by 4 bases and J by 9 bases, and 17 bases separated the two germline ends. There are 13 residues in the CDR3. The CDR3 region is CASSPEGLAGQYF. DNA for the CDR3: TGTGCCAGCAGCCCCGAAGGACTGGCGGGGCAGTACTTC. The full variable domain, in which reference TRBV9 and TRBJ2-7 provide the parts outside the CDR3, is DSGVTQTPKHLITATGQRVTLRCSPRSGDLSVYWYQQSLDQGLQFLIQYYNGEERAKGNILERFSAQQFPDLHSELNLSSLELGDSALYFCASSPEGLAGQYFGPGTRLTVT.